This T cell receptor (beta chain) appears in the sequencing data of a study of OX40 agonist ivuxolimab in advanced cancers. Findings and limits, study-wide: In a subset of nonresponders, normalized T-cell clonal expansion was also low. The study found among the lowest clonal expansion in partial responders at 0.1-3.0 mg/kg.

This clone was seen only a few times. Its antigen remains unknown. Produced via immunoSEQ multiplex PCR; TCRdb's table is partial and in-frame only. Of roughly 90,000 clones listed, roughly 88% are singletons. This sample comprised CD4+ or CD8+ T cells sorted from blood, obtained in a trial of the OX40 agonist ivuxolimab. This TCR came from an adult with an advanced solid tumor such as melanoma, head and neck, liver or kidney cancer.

The CDR3 nucleotides read TGTGCCAGCAGTGGGAACAATCAGCCCCAGCATTTT. Encoded protein: CASSGNNQPQHF. This chain links TRBV27 with TRBJ1-5; no clear D. The CDR3 has 12 amino acids. Trimming shortened V by 5 bases and J by 3 bases, and 5 bases separated the two germline ends. Germline V gives CDR1 MNHEY, CDR2 SMNVEV (reference sequence).